The rows below give T cell receptor beta chains drawn from one sample of a study of T cell repertoires in cytomegalovirus infection. TCRdb re-derived calls from the reads in MiXCR, one entry per CDR3 protein. The sample holds 500,000 or so distinct CDR3 sequences, 16% seen once. The sequenced sample consisted of CD8+ T cells from PBMCs. The receptors were sampled from a human donor in good health (CMV status not recorded). Some clones in this sample may be carry-over from other donors' samples. Each CDR3 is given with its conserved first and last residue. A D gene is named only where the DNA matches it firmly. Expanded clones get a size class; other rows say once, few or many, or leave the size out.

j_gene: TRBJ2-7
v_gene: TRBV20-1
abundance: few
d_gene: NA
CDR3aa: CSASILVASHEQYF
CDR3nt: TGCAGTGCTAGTATCCTAGTAGCGAGCCACGAGCAGTACTTC

j_gene: TRBJ2-4
v_gene: TRBV7-9
abundance: few
d_gene: NA
CDR3aa: CASSPEGGNIQYF
CDR3nt: TGTGCCAGCAGCCCCGAGGGCGGTAACATTCAGTACTTC

j_gene: TRBJ2-5
v_gene: TRBV7-8
abundance: NA
d_gene: NA
CDR3aa: CASRPGGRLQETQYF
CDR3nt: TGTGCCAGCAGACCGGGGGGCAGACTCCAAGAGACGCAGTACTTT

j_gene: TRBJ2-7
v_gene: TRBV27
abundance: NA
d_gene: NA
CDR3aa: CASSPGTVSGEQYF
CDR3nt: TGTGCCAGCAGCCCCGGGACCGTGAGTGGCGAGCAGTACTTC

j_gene: TRBJ2-3
v_gene: TRBV6-1
abundance: many
d_gene: NA
CDR3aa: CASSEGRGWDTQYF
CDR3nt: TGTGCCAGCAGTGAAGGAAGGGGTTGGGATACGCAGTATTTT

j_gene: TRBJ1-2
v_gene: TRBV7-6
abundance: many
d_gene: NA
CDR3aa: CASSLGTDLYGYTF
CDR3nt: TGTGCCAGCAGCTTAGGAACAGATCTCTATGGCTACACCTTC

j_gene: TRBJ1-2
v_gene: TRBV12-3/TRBV12-4
abundance: NA
d_gene: TRBD1
CDR3aa: CASSSRQGFSVDYGYTF
CDR3nt: TGTGCCAGCAGTTCTCGACAGGGTTTTAGTGTCGACTATGGCTACACCTTC

j_gene: TRBJ2-1
v_gene: TRBV12-5
abundance: many
d_gene: NA
CDR3aa: CASGPSGRVRGEQFF
CDR3nt: TGTGCTAGTGGTCCCTCGGGAAGGGTTAGGGGTGAGCAGTTCTTC

j_gene: TRBJ2-5
v_gene: TRBV11-2
abundance: many
d_gene: NA
CDR3aa: CASSPTVGQETQYF
CDR3nt: TGTGCCAGCAGCCCGACAGTGGGTCAAGAGACCCAGTACTTC

j_gene: TRBJ2-1
v_gene: TRBV3-1
abundance: few
d_gene: TRBD1
CDR3aa: CASSPGTGPNNEQFF
CDR3nt: TGTGCCAGCAGCCCAGGGACAGGGCCTAACAATGAGCAGTTCTTC

j_gene: TRBJ1-1
v_gene: TRBV27
abundance: few
d_gene: NA
CDR3aa: CASSLRGQTEAFF
CDR3nt: TGTGCCAGCAGTTTAAGAGGGCAAACTGAAGCTTTCTTT

j_gene: TRBJ2-1
v_gene: TRBV7-9
abundance: many
d_gene: TRBD2
CDR3aa: CASSGPLAGDFNEQFF
CDR3nt: TGTGCCAGCAGCGGGCCGCTAGCGGGAGATTTCAATGAGCAGTTCTTC

j_gene: TRBJ2-5
v_gene: TRBV27
abundance: NA
d_gene: TRBD2
CDR3aa: CASSLMGGLETQYF
CDR3nt: TGTGCCAGCAGTCTTATGGGAGGGCTAGAGACCCAGTACTTC

j_gene: TRBJ1-2
v_gene: TRBV7-9
abundance: NA
d_gene: TRBD1
CDR3aa: CASSSNRGQGAYGYTF
CDR3nt: TGTGCCAGCAGCTCCAATAGAGGACAGGGGGCGTATGGCTACACCTTC

j_gene: TRBJ2-5
v_gene: TRBV14
abundance: NA
d_gene: NA
CDR3aa: CASSQESSPSGRETQYF
CDR3nt: TGTGCCAGCAGCCAAGAGTCTAGCCCCTCTGGCCGGGAGACCCAGTACTTC

j_gene: TRBJ2-3
v_gene: TRBV11-2
abundance: many
d_gene: TRBD2
CDR3aa: CASSYTAGGTDTQYF
CDR3nt: TGTGCCAGCAGCTACACGGCGGGGGGCACAGATACGCAGTATTTT

j_gene: TRBJ1-5
v_gene: TRBV6-1
abundance: many
d_gene: TRBD1
CDR3aa: CASSEDPGGLQPQHF
CDR3nt: TGTGCCAGCAGTGAAGACCCAGGGGGTTTACAGCCCCAGCATTTT

j_gene: TRBJ2-1
v_gene: TRBV27
abundance: NA
d_gene: TRBD1
CDR3aa: CASSSLHRTGDNEQFF
CDR3nt: TGTGCCAGCAGTTCCCTTCATCGGACAGGGGACAATGAGCAGTTCTTC

j_gene: TRBJ2-7
v_gene: TRBV28
abundance: many
d_gene: TRBD1
CDR3aa: CAIEPGQGLYEQYF
CDR3nt: TGTGCCATCGAACCGGGACAGGGGCTCTACGAGCAGTACTTC

j_gene: TRBJ1-1
v_gene: TRBV11-2
abundance: many
d_gene: NA
CDR3aa: CASSLAGPLNTEAFF
CDR3nt: TGTGCCAGCAGCTTAGCGGGACCCCTGAACACTGAAGCTTTCTTT

j_gene: TRBJ2-1
v_gene: TRBV5-1
abundance: few
d_gene: TRBD2
CDR3aa: CASSPGLAPGNEQFF
CDR3nt: TGCGCCAGCAGCCCGGGACTAGCACCGGGCAATGAGCAGTTCTTC

j_gene: TRBJ2-1
v_gene: TRBV27
abundance: many
d_gene: TRBD2
CDR3aa: CASSRTSGYNEQFF
CDR3nt: TGTGCCAGCAGTCGGACTAGCGGGTACAATGAGCAGTTCTTC

j_gene: TRBJ2-7
v_gene: TRBV3-1
abundance: few
d_gene: NA
CDR3aa: CASSQESQDPSYEQYF
CDR3nt: TGTGCCAGCAGCCAAGAATCGCAGGACCCTTCCTACGAGCAGTACTTC

j_gene: TRBJ1-3
v_gene: TRBV12-5
abundance: many
d_gene: NA
CDR3aa: CASGPPDSSGNTIYF
CDR3nt: TGTGCTAGTGGCCCCCCCGACAGCTCTGGAAACACCATATATTTT

j_gene: TRBJ1-2
v_gene: TRBV7-9
abundance: few
d_gene: NA
CDR3aa: CASSLDPARSYTF
CDR3nt: TGTGCCAGCAGCTTAGACCCGGCACGAAGCTACACCTTC

j_gene: TRBJ2-1
v_gene: TRBV6-1
abundance: NA
d_gene: NA
CDR3aa: CASTHLGVFPYNEQFF
CDR3nt: TGTGCCAGCACTCACCTGGGGGTATTTCCCTACAATGAGCAGTTCTTC

j_gene: TRBJ2-5
v_gene: TRBV5-6
abundance: NA
d_gene: TRBD1
CDR3aa: CASSLGLGTGVETQYF
CDR3nt: TGTGCCAGCAGCTTGGGCCTTGGGACAGGGGTGGAGACCCAGTACTTC

j_gene: TRBJ1-1
v_gene: TRBV29-1
abundance: NA
d_gene: NA
CDR3aa: CSVPPGYGRMNTEAFF
CDR3nt: TGCAGCGTTCCCCCAGGGTACGGACGAATGAACACTGAAGCTTTCTTT

j_gene: TRBJ1-4
v_gene: TRBV9
abundance: NA
d_gene: NA
CDR3aa: CASSPGGGINEKLFF
CDR3nt: TGTGCCAGCTCCCCCGGGGGGGGCATTAATGAAAAACTGTTTTTT

j_gene: TRBJ2-7
v_gene: TRBV5-4
abundance: NA
d_gene: NA
CDR3aa: CASSLETGPTYEQYF
CDR3nt: TGTGCCAGCAGCTTGGAGACAGGACCCACCTACGAGCAGTACTTC

j_gene: TRBJ1-2
v_gene: TRBV12-3/TRBV12-4
abundance: many
d_gene: NA
CDR3aa: CASSPPWGRGNYGYTF
CDR3nt: TGTGCCAGCAGTCCCCCCTGGGGCAGGGGTAACTATGGCTACACCTTC

j_gene: TRBJ1-1
v_gene: TRBV28
abundance: few
d_gene: NA
CDR3aa: CASRVRGRGTEAFF
CDR3nt: TGTGCCAGCAGAGTCCGGGGACGCGGTACTGAAGCTTTCTTT

j_gene: TRBJ2-2
v_gene: TRBV7-6
abundance: many
d_gene: NA
CDR3aa: CASSLGQFAGELFF
CDR3nt: TGTGCCAGCAGCCTCGGACAATTTGCCGGGGAGCTGTTTTTT

j_gene: TRBJ1-2
v_gene: TRBV25-1
abundance: once
d_gene: NA
CDR3aa: CATSEKRGLDRRYTF
CDR3nt: TGTGCCACTAGTGAAAAACGGGGACTGGATCGGCGCTACACCTTC

j_gene: TRBJ1-2
v_gene: TRBV19
abundance: few
d_gene: NA
CDR3aa: CASIATGFNYGYTF
CDR3nt: TGTGCCAGTATCGCGACAGGATTTAACTATGGCTACACCTTC

j_gene: TRBJ2-6
v_gene: TRBV9
abundance: NA
d_gene: TRBD1
CDR3aa: CASSVSRDRDSGANVLTF
CDR3nt: TGTGCCAGCAGCGTAAGCCGGGACAGGGACTCTGGGGCCAACGTCCTGACTTTC

j_gene: TRBJ2-1
v_gene: TRBV5-4
abundance: once
d_gene: NA
CDR3aa: CASSWGATPYNEQFF
CDR3nt: TGTGCCAGCAGCTGGGGCGCGACCCCCTACAATGAGCAGTTCTTC

j_gene: TRBJ1-2
v_gene: TRBV6-6
abundance: NA
d_gene: NA
CDR3aa: CASSYSTARGRGNYGYTF
CDR3nt: TGTGCCAGCAGTTACTCGACGGCACGGGGGCGCGGTAACTATGGCTACACCTTC

j_gene: TRBJ2-2
v_gene: TRBV7-9
abundance: many
d_gene: NA
CDR3aa: CASSLAHLLGARSTGELFF
CDR3nt: TGTGCCAGCAGCTTAGCGCACCTCTTGGGGGCGCGAAGCACCGGGGAGCTGTTTTTT

j_gene: TRBJ2-3
v_gene: TRBV4-2
abundance: few
d_gene: NA
CDR3aa: CASSQGGVGTTTDTQYF
CDR3nt: TGTGCCAGCAGCCAAGGGGGGGTCGGGACCACCACAGATACGCAGTATTTT

j_gene: TRBJ1-1
v_gene: TRBV7-3
abundance: many
d_gene: TRBD1
CDR3aa: CASSSSGDRETEAFF
CDR3nt: TGTGCCAGCAGCTCCAGTGGAGACAGGGAAACTGAAGCTTTCTTT

j_gene: TRBJ2-3
v_gene: TRBV20-1
abundance: NA
d_gene: TRBD2
CDR3aa: CSARGGGRGVGDTQYF
CDR3nt: TGCAGTGCTAGAGGAGGCGGGCGGGGGGTAGGAGATACGCAGTATTTT

j_gene: TRBJ2-7
v_gene: TRBV6-1
abundance: few
d_gene: TRBD1
CDR3aa: CASSEQTGLDEQYF
CDR3nt: TGTGCCAGCAGTGAACAGACAGGGTTGGACGAGCAGTACTTC

j_gene: TRBJ2-7
v_gene: TRBV2
abundance: NA
d_gene: NA
CDR3aa: CASSETESTYEQYF
CDR3nt: TGTGCCAGCAGTGAAACAGAGAGCACCTACGAGCAGTACTTC

j_gene: TRBJ2-7
v_gene: TRBV25-1
abundance: NA
d_gene: TRBD1
CDR3aa: CASSEWGQVEEQYF
CDR3nt: TGTGCCAGCAGTGAATGGGGACAGGTTGAAGAGCAGTACTTC